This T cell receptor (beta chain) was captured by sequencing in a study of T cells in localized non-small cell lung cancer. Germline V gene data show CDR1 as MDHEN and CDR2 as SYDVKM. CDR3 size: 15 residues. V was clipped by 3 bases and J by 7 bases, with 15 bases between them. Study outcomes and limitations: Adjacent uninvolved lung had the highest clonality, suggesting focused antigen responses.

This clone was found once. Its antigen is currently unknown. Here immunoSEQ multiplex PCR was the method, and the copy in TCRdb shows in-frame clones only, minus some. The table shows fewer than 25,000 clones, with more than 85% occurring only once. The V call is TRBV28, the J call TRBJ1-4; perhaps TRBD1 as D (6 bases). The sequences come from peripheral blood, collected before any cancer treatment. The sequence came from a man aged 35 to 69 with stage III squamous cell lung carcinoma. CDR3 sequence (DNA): TGTGCCAGCAGTTTTCCCGGGACAATTAGTGAAAAACTGTTTTTT. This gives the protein CASSFPGTISEKLFF.